Only a few counts were recorded for the clone carrying this T cell receptor (beta chain). A much larger clone lies a single base off, so this may be a read error. Germline lookup yields CDR1 SGDLS and CDR2 YYNGEE. This CDR3 region has 15 residues. This entry comes from a study of molecular identifiers for immune sequencing clone quantification. The bulk TCR libraries were made with methods described before and with listed TCR primers. TCRdb used MiXCR to reprocess the PCR reads, holding one entry per CDR3 protein. Of 60,000 to 75,000 distinct CDR3 sequences in the sample, under 20% were seen once. The sequence came from a human donor in good health. Some libraries in this study had Jurkat cell RNA spiked in. J is TRBJ1-1 and V is TRBV9; D is undetermined. Sequenced material: naive CD8+ T cells from blood, with Jurkat cell RNA spiked in. Subset denoted: FACS-sorted CD8+CD4-CCR7+CD45RA+ naive T cells. The chain's CDR3 is CASSPIIDTWAEALF. As DNA, the CDR3 is TGTGCCAGCAGCCCAATAATAGACACATGGGCTGAAGCTTTATTT. Full variable domain (remainder filled in from reference TRBV9 and TRBJ1-1): DSGVTQTPKHLITATGQRVTLRCSPRSGDLSVYWYQQSLDQGLQFLIQYYNGEERAKGNILERFSAQQFPDLHSELNLSSLELGDSALYFCASSPIIDTWAEALFGQGTRLTVV.